This T cell receptor beta chain stems from a study of blood T cells in healthy people across ages. The study's findings and limits: Strongly correlated with naive T cell percentage was TCR beta diversity.

Sample-barcoded 5' priming and a J-beta primer mix drove a second PCR of 7 to 11 cycles. TCRdb reprocessed the 5' RACE reads with MiXCR, giving one entry per CDR3 protein. The sample includes over 500,000 distinct CDR3 sequences, approximately 52% seen only once; the top ten take roughly 14%. This clonotype has at least ten counts. Its antigen is still unknown. The length of the CDR3 is 12 residues. J was trimmed by 9 bases and V by 3 bases; bases with no gene match: 2. Specimen: blood. The TCR originated in an elderly woman in good health. The chain combines TRBV12-3 or TRBV12-4 with TRBJ2-3, with TRBD1 matching 8 bases. CDR3 protein: CASSFGQGTQYF. The DNA for the CDR3 is TGTGCCAGCAGTTTCGGACAGGGAACGCAGTATTTT.